This T cell receptor (beta chain) was found in a study of T cells after yellow fever vaccination. Study summary: With SMART-Seq v4 Ultra Low Input, the fractions containing low cell numbers were prepared.

Overall study results and limits: Clonotype sharing between CD4 and CD8 compartments was small.

TCRdb fed the 5' RACE reads into MiXCR, producing one record per CDR3 protein. The sample lists roughly 330,000 distinct CDR3 sequences, roughly 4.3% occurring once. This clonotype was found a few times. The antigen is unknown. The clonotype comes from a man aged 18 to 29 who received the YFV17D yellow fever vaccine. The sample consisted of PBMCs, taken 5 days after the yellow fever booster vaccination.

The CDR3 here is CASGWGPESEKLFF. DNA for the CDR3: TGTGCCAGCGGCTGGGGCCCGGAAAGTGAAAAACTGTTTTTT. This chain connects TRBV27 to TRBJ1-4; a possible D gene is TRBD1 (5 bases). Germline V CDR1 and CDR2: MNHEY, SMNVEV (reference sequence). V lost 8 bases and J lost 7, with 17 bases in between. CDR3 length equals 14 residues.